This is a list of T cell receptor beta chains from one sample in a study of blood T cell repertoires in COVID-19. TCRdb's table, derived via immunoSEQ multiplex PCR, lists solely in-frame clones and lacks some. The sample includes 250,000 to 300,000 clones, about 91% of them seen just once. The sample consisted of PBMCs or T cells enriched from blood (not recorded which). The receptors stem from a human donor in a cohort exposed to, infected with or recovered from COVID-19 (not recorded which). The donor label of this sample is uncertain. Both conserved end residues are part of each CDR3. The D gene is left open where the match is weak. Clone size, where shown, is once, few, many, or a class for clones that have expanded.

TRBJ2-7 TRBV7-2 TRBD1 . CASSFGGTGIYEQYF TGTGCCAGCAGCTTCGGCGGGACAGGTATCTACGAGCAGTACTTC
TRBJ2-1 TRBV7-9 TRBD2 . CASSTGLAGYNEQFF TGTGCCAGCAGCACGGGACTAGCGGGTTACAATGAGCAGTTCTTC
TRBJ1-3 TRBV19 . . CASQRQSGNTIYF TGTGCCAGTCAAAGACAGTCTGGAAACACCATATATTTT
TRBJ2-3 TRBV7-3 . . CASSWEGVTDTQYF TGTGCCAGCAGCTGGGAGGGGGTCACAGATACGCAGTATTTT
TRBJ1-4 TRBV30 TRBD1 . CAWSWGQGTEKLFF TGTGCCTGGAGCTGGGGACAGGGGACGGAAAAACTGTTTTTT
TRBJ1-2 TRBV27 TRBD1 once CASRKTGVGYGYTF TGTGCCAGCAGAAAGACAGGGGTCGGCTATGGCTACACCTTC
TRBJ2-1 TRBV6-5 TRBD1 . CASRGQYNEQFF TGTGCCAGCAGGGGACAGTACAATGAGCAGTTCTTC
TRBJ2-2 TRBV7-2 TRBD1 . CASSGWTGDTGELFF TGTGCCAGCAGCGGGTGGACAGGAGACACCGGGGAGCTGTTTTTT
TRBJ1-2 TRBV19 TRBD1 . CASSEDRGQGYTF TGTGCCAGTAGCGAGGACAGGGGGCAAGGCTACACCTTC
TRBJ1-3 TRBV5-4 . . CASSLGGLAGNTIYF TGTGCCAGCAGCTTGGGCGGGTTAGCTGGAAACACCATATATTTT
TRBJ2-3 TRBV7-8 TRBD1 . CASSLGQGRTDTQYF TGTGCCAGCAGCCTGGGACAGGGAAGGACAGATACGCAGTATTTT
TRBJ1-2 TRBV24-1 TRBD1 . CATSDPLTGGGGYGYTF TGTGCCACCAGTGATCCTCTGACAGGGGGAGGAGGCTATGGCTACACCTTC
TRBJ1-2 TRBV29-1 . . CSVEGQVEGYTF TGCAGCGTTGAAGGTCAGGTCGAGGGCTACACCTTC
TRBJ2-3 TRBV9 . . CASSHQPGGTDTQYF TGTGCCAGCAGTCATCAACCGGGGGGCACAGATACGCAGTATTTT
TRBJ2-7 TRBV5-8 TRBD1 . CASEDRGGAQYF TGTGCCAGCGAAGACAGGGGGGGAGCGCAGTACTTC
TRBJ2-2 TRBV2 TRBD1 . CASLLDRAKSGELFF TGTGCCAGCCTCTTGGACAGGGCAAAAAGCGGGGAGCTGTTTTTT
TRBJ2-2 TRBV4-3 TRBD2 . CASSPSVLRGGGSGELFF TGCGCCAGCAGCCCCTCCGTTTTGCGGGGGGGCGGTAGCGGGGAGCTGTTTTTT
TRBJ1-4 TRBV23-1 . . CASSPKRTWDWDEKLFF TGCGCCAGCAGTCCTAAAAGGACTTGGGATTGGGATGAAAAACTGTTTTTT
TRBJ1-2 TRBV10-3 TRBD1 once CAITNRGLRGYTF TGTGCCATTACAAACAGGGGGCTACGCGGCTACACCTTC
TRBJ1-5 TRBV14 . once CASSQLGEGQPQHF TGTGCCAGCAGCCAACTGGGGGAGGGTCAGCCCCAGCATTTT
TRBJ2-1 TRBV27 . . CASSSWGVGEQFF TGTGCCAGCAGTTCTTGGGGGGTGGGTGAGCAGTTCTTC
TRBJ1-2 TRBV6-5 . . CASSPPGGYGYTF TGTGCCAGCAGCCCCCCCGGGGGTTATGGCTACACCTTC
TRBJ2-7 TRBV6-2/TRBV6-3 TRBD2 . CASSRIPSGGKEEQYF TGTGCCAGCAGCCGAATCCCGAGCGGGGGGAAGGAAGAGCAGTACTTC
TRBJ1-1 TRBV30 . once CAWGAIGGNTEAFF TGTGCCTGGGGAGCCATAGGGGGGAACACTGAAGCTTTCTTT
TRBJ1-2 TRBV24-1 . . CATSDFEGSGYTF TGTGCCACCAGTGATTTTGAGGGTAGCGGCTACACCTTC
TRBJ2-7 TRBV5-4 TRBD1 . CASSVDRDSYEQYF TGTGCCAGTAGTGTTGACAGGGACTCCTACGAGCAGTACTTC
TRBJ2-7 TRBV6-2/TRBV6-3 . . CASSKLGPYEQYF TGTGCCAGCAGTAAACTGGGCCCCTACGAGCAGTACTTC
TRBJ2-7 TRBV6-5 TRBD2 . CASSYSSGAHEQYF TGTGCCAGCAGTTACTCGAGCGGGGCCCACGAGCAGTACTTC